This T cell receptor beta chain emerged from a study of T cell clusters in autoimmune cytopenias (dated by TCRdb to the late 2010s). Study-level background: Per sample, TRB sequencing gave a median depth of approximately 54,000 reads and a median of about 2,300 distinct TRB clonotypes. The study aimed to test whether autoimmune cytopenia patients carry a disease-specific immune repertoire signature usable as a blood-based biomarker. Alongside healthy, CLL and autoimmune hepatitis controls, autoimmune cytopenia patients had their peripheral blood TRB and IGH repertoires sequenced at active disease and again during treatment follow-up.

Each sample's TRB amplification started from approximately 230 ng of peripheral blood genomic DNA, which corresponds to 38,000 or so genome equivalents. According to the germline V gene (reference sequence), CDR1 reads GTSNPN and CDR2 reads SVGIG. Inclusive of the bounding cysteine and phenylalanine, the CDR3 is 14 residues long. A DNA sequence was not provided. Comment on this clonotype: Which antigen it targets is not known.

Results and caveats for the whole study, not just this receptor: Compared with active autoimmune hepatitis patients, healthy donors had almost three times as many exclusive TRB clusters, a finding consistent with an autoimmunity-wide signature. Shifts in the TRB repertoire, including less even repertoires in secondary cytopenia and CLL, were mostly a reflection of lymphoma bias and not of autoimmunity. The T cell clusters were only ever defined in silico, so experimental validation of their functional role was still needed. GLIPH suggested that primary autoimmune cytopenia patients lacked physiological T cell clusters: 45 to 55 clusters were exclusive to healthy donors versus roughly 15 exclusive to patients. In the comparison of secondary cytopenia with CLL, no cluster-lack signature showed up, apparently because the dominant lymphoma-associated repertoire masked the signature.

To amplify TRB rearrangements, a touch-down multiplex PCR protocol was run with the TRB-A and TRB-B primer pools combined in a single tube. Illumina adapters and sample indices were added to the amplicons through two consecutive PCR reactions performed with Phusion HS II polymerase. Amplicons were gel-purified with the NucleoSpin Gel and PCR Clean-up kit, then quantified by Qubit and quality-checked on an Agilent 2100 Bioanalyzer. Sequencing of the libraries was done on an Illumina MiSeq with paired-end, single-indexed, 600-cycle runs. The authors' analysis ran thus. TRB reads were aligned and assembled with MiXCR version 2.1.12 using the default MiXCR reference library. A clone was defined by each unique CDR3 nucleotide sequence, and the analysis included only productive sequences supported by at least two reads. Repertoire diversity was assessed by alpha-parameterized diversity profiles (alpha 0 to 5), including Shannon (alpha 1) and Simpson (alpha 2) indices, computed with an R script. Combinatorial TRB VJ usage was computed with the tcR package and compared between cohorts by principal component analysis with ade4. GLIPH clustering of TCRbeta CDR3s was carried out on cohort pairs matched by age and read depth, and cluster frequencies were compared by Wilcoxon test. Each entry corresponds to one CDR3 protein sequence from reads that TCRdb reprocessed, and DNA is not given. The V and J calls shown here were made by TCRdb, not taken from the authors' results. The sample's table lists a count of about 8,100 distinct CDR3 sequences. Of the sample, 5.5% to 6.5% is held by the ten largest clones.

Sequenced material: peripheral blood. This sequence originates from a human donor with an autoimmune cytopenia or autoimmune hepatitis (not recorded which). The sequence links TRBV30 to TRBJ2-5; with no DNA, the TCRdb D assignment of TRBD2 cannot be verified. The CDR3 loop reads CAGNQRGGGETQYF.